Shown below are 29 T cell receptor beta chains from a single sample sequenced in a study of T-cell memory formation after mild COVID-19. TCRdb re-derived calls from the 5' RACE reads in MiXCR, one entry per CDR3 protein. Here the sample spans approximately 300,000 distinct CDR3 sequences, less than 20% being singletons. Sample: PBMCs or a T cell subset sorted from them (not recorded which). These receptors originate from a man aged 18 to 30 who had mild COVID-19 (a few samples of this study predate the infection). Cell type and time point are not known.

The chain has TRBV20-1 and TRBJ2-5; D is unresolved. V lost 1 base, J lost 4 bases, and 22 bases lay in between. The CDR3 extends over 17 amino acids. Per the germline V gene, CDR1 is DFQATT and CDR2 is SNEGSKA (reference sequence). CDR3 nucleotides: TGCAGTGCTAGAGCCTCAAGTTCCCCCGGCACGGGAGAGACCCAGTACTTC. This gives the protein CSARASSSPGTGETQYF.

The table lists this clonotype with many counts. The DNA of the CDR3 is TGCAGTGCTGCCGGGACTACAGACCAGTACTTC. Its translation is CSAAGTTDQYF. The gene calls are TRBV20-1 and TRBJ2-5; 7 nucleotides match TRBD2. V dropped 5 bases and J dropped 10; count of bases not matched to a gene: 7. The CDR3 extends over 11 amino acids. Germline CDR1 and CDR2: DFQATT and SNEGSKA (reference sequence).

V gene TRBV6-6 combines with J gene TRBJ2-3, with 7 bases aligning to TRBD2. The V gene end was trimmed by 0 bases and the J gene end by 4 bases; junction bases not matched to a gene: 10. This CDR3 has 17 amino acids. The germline V gene has CDR1 MNHNY and CDR2 SVGAGI (reference sequence). CDR3 loop: CASSYSGTGGYPDTQYF. The CDR3 DNA reads TGTGCCAGCAGTTACTCTGGGACGGGGGGTTACCCAGATACGCAGTATTTT.

Only a few counts were recorded for this clonotype. The J gene is TRBJ2-1, the V gene TRBV5-1; D is possibly TRBD1 (5 bases). With 5 bases removed from V and 1 base from J, the gap between germline ends came to 10 bases. Germline V gene data show CDR1 as SGHRS and CDR2 as YFSETQ. The CDR3 is 14 amino acids. The DNA of the CDR3 is TGCGCCAGCAGTCCCGGACAATCCTACAATGAGCAGTTCTTC. Protein product: CASSPGQSYNEQFF. The complete variable domain, with remaining parts taken from reference TRBV5-1 and TRBJ2-1, reads KAGVTQTPRYLIKTRGQQVTLSCSPISGHRSVSWYQQTPGQGLQFLFEYFSETQRNKGNFPGRFSGRQFSNSRSEMNVSTLELGDSALYLCASSPGQSYNEQFFGPGTRLTVL.

V usage is TRBV6-2 or TRBV6-3 and J usage is TRBJ2-2; tentatively, D is TRBD2 (7 bases). CDR3 length: 16 amino acids. Trimming cost V 5 bases and J 4 bases, with 17 bases left between them. Germline CDR1 reads MNHEY; CDR2 reads SVGEGT. DNA of the CDR3: TGTGCCAGCAGTAGGGGTTGGCGGGGGCTCACCGGGGAGCTGTTTTTT. It yields the protein CASSRGWRGLTGELFF.

This rearrangement joins TRBV6-2 or TRBV6-3 to TRBJ2-3, with 8 bases aligning to TRBD1. The V gene end was trimmed by 6 bases and the J gene end by 5 bases; junction bases not matched to a gene: 4. Germline values: CDR1 MNHEY, CDR2 SVGEGT. The CDR3 contains 13 residues. DNA for the CDR3: TGTGCCAGCAGAAAACAGGGGGAAGATACGCAGTATTTT. It specifies CASRKQGEDTQYF.

With respect to this clonotype: At one of its ends the junction is not consistent with the germline gene, which may arise from a read error. The chain is built from TRBV7-6 and TRBJ1-5; 7 bases map to TRBD1. The length of the CDR3 is 15 residues. From germline, CDR1 is SGHVS and CDR2 FNYEAQ. CDR3 sequence: CASSPGTASDQPQHF. For the CDR3, the DNA is TGTGCCAGCAGCCCCGGGACAGCTAGCGATCAGCCCCAGCATTTT.

This clonotype was seen more than once but under ten times. This chain links TRBV12-3 or TRBV12-4 with TRBJ1-6, with D hard to call. The CDR3 extends over 13 amino acids. Trimming pared 8 bases from V and 3 bases from J, leaving 8 bases between. For the CDR3, the DNA is TGTGCCAGCGGGATATACTATAATTCACCCCTCCACTTT. This encodes CASGIYYNSPLHF.

The chain couples TRBV5-1 to TRBJ2-1; D might be TRBD2 (7 bases). This CDR3 comprises 15 residues. Germline CDR1 is SGHRS and CDR2 is YFSETQ. Between the trimmed V and J ends, which lost 0 bases and 6 bases, there was a span of 13 bases. The CDR3 DNA follows: TGCGCCAGCAGCTTGGCCGGGGGGCCGATCAATGAGCAGTTCTTC. Amino acids: CASSLAGGPINEQFF.

This clonotype was recorded many times. V and J are TRBV4-2 and TRBJ1-5, with 11 bases that match TRBD1. This CDR3 is built from 17 residues. Germline CDR1 reads LGHNA; CDR2 reads YNFKEQ. With V trimmed by 2 bases and J by 10 bases, 13 bases remained unmatched. Here the CDR3 reads CASSQLDQGTGGDPQHF. The CDR3 DNA is TGTGCCAGCAGCCAACTCGATCAGGGGACAGGGGGTGACCCCCAGCATTTT.

The chain couples TRBV7-2 to TRBJ1-5, with a tentative D call TRBD1 (6 bases). The germline V gene has CDR1 SGHTA and CDR2 FQGNSA. The CDR3 is 13 residues long. The germline V and J ends were trimmed by 5 bases and 7 bases, with 12 bases remaining between them. The CDR3 DNA reads as TGTGCCAGCAGCCGGGACAACGGGCAGCCCCAGCATTTT. This sequence encodes CASSRDNGQPQHF.

The rearrangement uses TRBV5-6 and TRBJ1-2; possibly TRBD1 for D (5 bases). The germline V gene has CDR1 SGHDT and CDR2 YYEEEE. Trimming pared 0 bases from V and 5 bases from J, leaving 11 bases between. This CDR3 has 14 amino acids. CDR3 DNA: TGTGCCAGCAGCTTGGTTCAGGGTTGGTATGGCTACACCTTC. Translation: CASSLVQGWYGYTF.

The V and J genes are TRBV6-6 and TRBJ1-2, with 9 positions matching TRBD1. J gave up 7 bases and V 5 bases, and 2 bases lay outside the gene matches. Germline V gene data show CDR1 as MNHNY and CDR2 as SVGAGI (reference sequence). The CDR3 length is 12 residues. This CDR3 is CASSGTGIGYTF. CDR3 DNA sequence: TGTGCCAGCAGTGGGACAGGGATTGGCTACACCTTC.

A few counts support this clonotype. The CDR3 DNA is TGTGCCAGCAGCCAATCATCCGACAGCTACGAGCAGTACTTC. Protein sequence: CASSQSSDSYEQYF. This rearrangement joins TRBV14 to TRBJ2-7, with TRBD1 as a possible D gene (5 bases). The V end lost 2 bases, the J end lost 3 bases, and 11 bases lay between the germline ends. Per the germline V gene, CDR1 is SGHDN and CDR2 is FVKESK. The CDR3 extends over 14 amino acids.

The genes are TRBV12-3 or TRBV12-4 and TRBJ2-3; 9 nucleotides align to TRBD2. After removal of 3 bases from V and 0 bases from J, the junction contained 4 bases not matched to a gene. The CDR3 length is 16 residues. CDR3 nucleotide sequence: TGTGCCAGCAGTTTTGGGCTAGCGGGGAGCACAGATACGCAGTATTTT. This codes for CASSFGLAGSTDTQYF.

This clonotype was seen more than once but under ten times. The chain carries TRBV30 and TRBJ1-1; no clear D. Trimming cost V 4 bases and J 5 bases, with 14 bases left between them. Germline V gene data show CDR1 as GTSNPN and CDR2 as SVGIG (reference sequence). The CDR3 totals 13 residues. The CDR3 DNA follows: TGTGCCTGGATAGGTACCGCCCGGACTGAAGCTTTCTTT. Translated, it gives CAWIGTARTEAFF.

This clonotype is termed medium-sized. This chain uses TRBV6-2 or TRBV6-3 with TRBJ2-1, with 7 nucleotides matching TRBD1. The germline CDR1 and CDR2 sequences are MNHEY and SVGEGT. J was trimmed by 7 bases and V by 6 bases; bases with no gene match: 9. The CDR3 runs to 14 residues. Written as DNA, the CDR3 is TGTGCCAGCAGGGTGGGGACAGTGGGGAATGAGCAGTTCTTC. Translation gives CASRVGTVGNEQFF.

This clonotype was observed many times. The rearrangement uses TRBV2 and TRBJ1-2; no definite D call. The CDR3 runs to 11 residues. Trimming pared 8 bases from V and 1 base from J, leaving 5 bases between. The germline V gene has CDR1 SNHLY and CDR2 FYNNEI. CDR3 loop: CASAVNYGYTF. Here the CDR3 DNA reads TGTGCCAGCGCCGTTAACTATGGCTACACCTTC.

This clonotype was recorded a few times. The rearrangement joins TRBV6-2 or TRBV6-3 to TRBJ2-5, with D unresolved. The CDR3 has 13 amino acids. Trimming cost V 4 bases and J 5 bases, with 11 bases left between them. Germline lookup yields CDR1 MNHEY and CDR2 SVGEGT. Here the CDR3 reads CASSSTGRETQYF. Written as DNA, the CDR3 is TGTGCCAGCAGTTCAACCGGTCGGGAGACCCAGTACTTC.

Only a few counts were recorded for this clonotype. This chain joins TRBV7-2 and TRBJ2-5; possible D gene TRBD2, 6 bases. There are 15 residues in the CDR3. V was clipped by 5 bases and J by 1 base, with 14 bases between them. Germline V gene lookup returns CDR1 SGHTA and CDR2 FQGNSA. Here the CDR3 reads CASSPRLVVQETQYF. Written as DNA, the CDR3 is TGTGCCAGCAGCCCAAGACTAGTCGTCCAAGAGACCCAGTACTTC.

The V gene is TRBV12-3 or TRBV12-4, the J gene TRBJ1-5; no firm D call. V lost 6 bases and J 4 bases, leaving 7 bases between the germline ends. This CDR3 is built from 12 residues. CDR3 sequence (DNA): TGTGCCAGCAGCTGGGCTAATCAGCCCCAGCATTTT. This sequence encodes CASSWANQPQHF.

A few counts support this clonotype. The CDR3 loop is CASSFSLGDTQYF. CDR3 DNA: TGTGCCAGCAGCTTCAGTTTAGGGGATACGCAGTATTTT. This chain joins TRBV7-3 and TRBJ2-3; D unclear. Trimming removed 3 bases at V and 6 bases at J, with 10 bases between. The germline CDR1 and CDR2 sequences are SGHTA and FQGTGA. CDR3 length equals 13 residues. The full variable domain, rest sourced from reference TRBV7-3 and TRBJ2-3, is GAGVSQTPSNKVTEKGKYVELRCDPISGHTALYWYRQSLGQGPEFLIYFQGTGAADDSGLPNDRFFAVRPEGSVSTLKIQRTERGDSAVYLCASSFSLGDTQYFGPGTRLTVL.

This CDR3 reads CASSLTTDSYGYTF. CDR3 coding DNA: TGTGCCAGCAGCCTAACGACAGACAGCTATGGCTACACCTTC. The V and J genes are TRBV7-2 and TRBJ1-2; a possible D gene is TRBD1 (5 bases). The CDR3 consists of 14 residues. CDR1 and CDR2 from the germline V gene are SGHTA and FQGNSA. Trimming shortened V by 5 bases and J by 4 bases, and 14 bases separated the two germline ends.

This clonotype occurred a few times. The chain uses TRBV20-1 and TRBJ2-7, with D hard to call. This CDR3 region has 13 residues. Trimming pared 1 base from V and 1 base from J, leaving 8 bases between. From germline, CDR1 is DFQATT and CDR2 SNEGSKA (reference sequence). The CDR3 sequence is CSARGVGSYEQYF. CDR3 DNA: TGCAGTGCTAGAGGGGTAGGATCCTACGAGCAGTACTTC.

The gene calls are TRBV6-5 and TRBJ1-3; D not resolved. The CDR3 has 13 residues. Trimming took off 6 bases at V and 0 bases at J, with 6 bases between the two ends. CDR1 and CDR2 from the germline V gene are MNHEY and SVGAGI. DNA of the CDR3: TGTGCCAGCAGGGAGAGCTCTGGAAACACCATATATTTT. This gives the protein CASRESSGNTIYF.

The V gene is TRBV9, the J gene TRBJ2-7, with D tentatively TRBD1 (5 bases). There are 14 residues in the CDR3. V dropped 2 bases and J dropped 0 bases, with 9 bases sitting between them. Germline values: CDR1 SGDLS, CDR2 YYNGEE. The CDR3 sequence is CASSVQGGSYEQYF. CDR3 nucleotides: TGTGCCAGCAGCGTGCAGGGTGGCTCCTACGAGCAGTACTTC.

A few counts support this clonotype. This rearrangement joins TRBV6-2 or TRBV6-3 to TRBJ2-7, with 9 nucleotides matching TRBD1. The ends lost 5 bases at V and 0 bases at J; junction bases unmatched: 8. The CDR3 totals 16 residues. Germline-derived CDR1 and CDR2 are MNHEY and SVGEGT. CDR3 amino acids: CASSEQGALSSYEQYV. As DNA, the CDR3 is TGTGCCAGCAGTGAACAGGGGGCCCTTAGCTCCTACGAGCAGTACGTC.

This chain connects TRBV12-3 or TRBV12-4 to TRBJ1-4; weak D call: TRBD1 (6 bases). CDR3 length equals 16 residues. Trimming stripped 8 bases from V and 3 bases from J, with 19 bases between. CDR3 region: CASEGAGEGPNEKLFF. The CDR3 DNA reads TGTGCCAGCGAAGGGGCAGGGGAAGGGCCTAATGAAAAACTGTTTTTT.

This clonotype was found a few times. V gene TRBV12-3 or TRBV12-4 combines with J gene TRBJ2-2; no reliable D call. The CDR3 is 12 amino acids. V was shortened by 4 bases and J by 9 bases, with 9 bases between the two germline ends. CDR3 sequence reads: CASSYSGRELFF. The CDR3 DNA sequence: TGTGCCAGCAGTTACAGTGGCCGGGAGCTGTTTTTT.